This T cell receptor beta chain came from a study of CD8 T cells in ankylosing spondylitis. Study results and limitations: Disease-linked clones were reportedly significantly enriched in matched ankylosing spondylitis synovial fluid. Ankylosing spondylitis blood seemed to carry a telltale TCR beta motif made of roughly 8 highly homologous variants. Peripheral blood samples showed relatively rare disease-linked clones, and these clones were CD8+.

This CDR3 has 14 amino acids. V was shortened by 0 bases and J by 6 bases, with 8 bases between the two germline ends. Germline lookup yields CDR1 LGHNA and CDR2 YSLEER. TCRdb fed the 5' RACE reads into MiXCR, producing one record per CDR3 protein. Among some 220,000 distinct CDR3 sequences listed, 5.5% to 7.5% were seen once. Many counts were recorded for this clonotype. No antigen is known for it. This TCR derives from a male donor with ankylosing spondylitis. Sequences were obtained from blood, either unsorted or a sorted T cell fraction (not recorded which). This rearrangement joins TRBV4-3 to TRBJ2-2; D is unclear. The CDR3 loop reads CASSQDISSGELFF. In nucleotides, the CDR3 is TGCGCCAGCAGCCAAGATATTAGCTCCGGGGAGCTGTTTTTT.